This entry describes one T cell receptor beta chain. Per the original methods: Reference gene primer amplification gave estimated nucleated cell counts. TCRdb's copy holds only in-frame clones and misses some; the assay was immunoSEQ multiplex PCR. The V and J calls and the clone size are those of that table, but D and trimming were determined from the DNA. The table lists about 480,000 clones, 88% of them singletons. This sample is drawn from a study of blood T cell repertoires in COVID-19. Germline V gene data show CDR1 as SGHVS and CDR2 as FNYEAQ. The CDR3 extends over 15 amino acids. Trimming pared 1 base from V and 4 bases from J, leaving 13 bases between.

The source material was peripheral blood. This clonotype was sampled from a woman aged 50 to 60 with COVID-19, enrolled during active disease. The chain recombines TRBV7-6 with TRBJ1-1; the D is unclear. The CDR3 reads CASSLGAGLSTEAFF. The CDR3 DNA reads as TGTGCCAGCAGCTTAGGAGCAGGTTTAAGCACTGAAGCTTTCTTT. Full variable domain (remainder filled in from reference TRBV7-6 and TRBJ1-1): GAGVSQSPRYKVTKRGQDVALRCDPISGHVSLYWYRQALGQGPEFLTYFNYEAQQDKSGLPNDRFSAERPEGSISTLTIQRTEQRDSAMYRCASSLGAGLSTEAFFGQGTRLTVV.